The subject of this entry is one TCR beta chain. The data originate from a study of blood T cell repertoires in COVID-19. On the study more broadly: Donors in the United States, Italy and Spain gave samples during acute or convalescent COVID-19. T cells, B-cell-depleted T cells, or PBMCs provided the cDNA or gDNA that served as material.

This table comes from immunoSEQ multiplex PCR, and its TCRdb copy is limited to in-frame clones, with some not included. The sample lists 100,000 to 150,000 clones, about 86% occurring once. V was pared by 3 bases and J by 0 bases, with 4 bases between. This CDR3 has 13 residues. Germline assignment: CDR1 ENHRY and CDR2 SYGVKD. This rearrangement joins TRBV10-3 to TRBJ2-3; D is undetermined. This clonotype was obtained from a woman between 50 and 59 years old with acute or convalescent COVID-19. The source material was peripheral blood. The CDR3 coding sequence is TGTGCCATCAGTGAACGGAGCACAGATACGCAGTATTTT. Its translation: CAISERSTDTQYF.